This passage covers 23 T cell receptor beta chains from one sample sequenced in a study of control samples from healthy donors and cancer patients. Profiling relied on immunoSEQ multiplex PCR, and the TCRdb table lists in-frame clones only, not all of them. The sample carries 170,000 or so clones, about 94% recorded once. Sequencing was performed on blood. The receptors were gathered from a woman aged 40 to 50 in good health.

The chain carries TRBV7-2 and TRBJ2-2; 11 bases fit TRBD2. Germline V lookup: CDR1 SGHTA, CDR2 FQGNSA. J gave up 5 bases and V 5 bases, and 7 bases lay outside the gene matches. The CDR3 contains 16 residues. The DNA for the CDR3 is TGTGCCAGCAGCCCACGGACTAGCGGGTTAACCGGGGAGCTGTTTTTT. This translates into CASSPRTSGLTGELFF.

This rearrangement joins TRBV7-9 to TRBJ1-4, with TRBD1 matching 9 bases. After removal of 5 bases from V and 0 bases from J, the junction contained 7 bases not matched to a gene. This CDR3 contains 17 residues. The germline V gene has CDR1 SEHNR and CDR2 FQNEAQ (reference sequence). CDR3 in amino acids: CASSQPGQGATNEKLFF. CDR3 DNA: TGTGCCAGCAGCCAGCCGGGACAGGGTGCAACTAATGAAAAACTGTTTTTT.

J is TRBJ2-3 and V is TRBV7-6, with 11 nucleotides matching TRBD2. The CDR3 sequence is 18 residues long. Unmatched junction bases numbered 9, after V lost 1 base and J lost 3 bases. Germline V lookup: CDR1 SGHVS, CDR2 FNYEAQ. CDR3 DNA sequence: TGTGCCAGCAGCTTAGGGGTAGCGGGGGGGCGAAGGACAGATACGCAGTATTTT. It encodes CASSLGVAGGRRTDTQYF.

This chain links TRBV12-3 or TRBV12-4 with TRBJ1-4; possibly TRBD1 for D (5 bases). CDR3 size: 13 residues. Trimming stripped 8 bases from V and 3 bases from J, with 10 bases between. Written as DNA, the CDR3 is TGTGCCAGCGTCAGGGCGGCTAATGAAAAACTGTTTTTT. Its translation is CASVRAANEKLFF.

The rearrangement links TRBV19 to TRBJ1-1, with D tentatively TRBD1 (5 bases). This CDR3 is built from 13 residues. V dropped 3 bases and J dropped 10 bases, with 15 bases sitting between them. Germline CDR1 reads LNHDA; CDR2 reads SQIVND (reference sequence). The chain's CDR3 is CASSITGAPIAFF. The CDR3 DNA reads TGTGCCAGTAGTATCACTGGGGCACCTATAGCTTTCTTT.

This chain links TRBV6-5 with TRBJ2-5; unclear D gene. This CDR3 is built from 14 residues. Deletions cut 2 bases from V and 2 bases from J, with 9 bases between. Germline-derived CDR1 and CDR2 are MNHEY and SVGAGI. The CDR3: CASSYSVIQETQYF. CDR3 sequence (DNA): TGTGCCAGCAGTTACAGCGTAATACAAGAGACCCAGTACTTC.

This clone was observed once. The chain is built from TRBV7-2 and TRBJ1-2; the match to TRBD1 covers 8 bases. The germline V gene encodes CDR1 SGHTA and CDR2 FQGNSA. The junction had 15 bases not matched to a gene; V was cut back by 7 bases and J by 8 bases. CDR3 length: 15 residues. CDR3 amino acids: CASTRDRKSGEGYTF. The CDR3 DNA sequence: TGTGCCAGCACTCGGGACAGGAAGAGTGGGGAAGGCTACACCTTC.

This chain's CDR3 is CASSYHQTQYF. Here the CDR3 DNA reads TGTGCCAGCAGCTACCACCAGACCCAGTACTTC. The chain has TRBV27 and TRBJ2-5; no reliable D call. The CDR3 has 11 amino acids. Germline-derived CDR1 and CDR2 are MNHEY and SMNVEV (reference sequence). V lost 6 bases and J lost 6, with 8 bases in between.

This clone was counted between two and nine times. V usage is TRBV7-6 and J usage is TRBJ1-4; D remains ambiguous. The length of the CDR3 is 15 residues. V lost 1 base to trimming and J lost 4 bases, with 10 bases between them. CDR1 SGHVS and CDR2 FNYEAQ come from the germline V gene. DNA of the CDR3: TGTGCCAGCAGCTTAGAGCCGGGCTTTAATGAAAAACTGTTTTTT. Translated, it gives CASSLEPGFNEKLFF.

For this clone: This specimen includes other DNA sequences encoding the same CDR3. V gene TRBV4-3 combines with J gene TRBJ1-2, with D unresolved. Germline CDR1 LGHNA, CDR2 YSLEER. This CDR3 spans 14 amino acids. The V end lost 0 bases, the J end lost 4 bases, and 9 bases lay between the germline ends. The CDR3 nucleotides read TGCGCCAGCAGCCAAGATCGTACACGCTATGGCTACACCTTC. Encoded protein: CASSQDRTRYGYTF.

The chain joins TRBV5-8 to TRBJ1-2; 9 positions agree with TRBD1. V was pared by 4 bases and J by 8 bases, with 9 bases of the junction left unmatched. Per germline, CDR1 SGHTS and CDR2 YDEGEE. This CDR3 has 14 residues. The CDR3 reads CASSPGDRAKGYTF. CDR3 bases: TGTGCCAGCAGCCCGGGGGACAGGGCGAAGGGCTACACCTTC.

The chain has TRBV5-4 and TRBJ2-3; TRBD2 matches 9 bases. With V trimmed by 4 bases and J by 5 bases, 2 bases remained unmatched. Germline lookup yields CDR1 SGHNT and CDR2 YYREEE (reference sequence). The CDR3 is 13 residues long. The CDR3 nucleotides read TGTGCCAGCAGCGCGGGGGGGGTAGATACGCAGTATTTT. The encoded protein is CASSAGGVDTQYF.

V usage is TRBV5-1 and J usage is TRBJ2-7; D gene ambiguous. Trimming removed 0 bases at V and 6 bases at J, with 10 bases between. Germline assignment: CDR1 SGHRS and CDR2 YFSETQ. The CDR3 extends over 13 amino acids. The CDR3 loop is CASSLAFVGEQYF. The CDR3 DNA reads TGCGCCAGCAGCTTGGCTTTCGTGGGCGAGCAGTACTTC.

This clone occurred once. The V call is TRBV19, the J call TRBJ2-1; 12 nucleotides line up with TRBD2. Germline V gene sequence: CDR1 LNHDA, CDR2 SQIVND (reference sequence). V dropped 6 bases and J dropped 5; count of bases not matched to a gene: 8. The CDR3 is made up of 16 amino acids. The CDR3 reads CASRYTGLAGNNEQFF. The CDR3 nucleotides are TGTGCCAGTAGGTACACAGGACTAGCGGGAAACAATGAGCAGTTCTTC.

This chain links TRBV5-1 with TRBJ2-1; 10 nucleotides agree with TRBD2. The germline CDR1 and CDR2 sequences are SGHRS and YFSETQ. CDR3 length: 17 amino acids. V trimming: 4 bases; J trimming: 5 bases; junction bases outside the gene matches: 12. Here the CDR3 DNA reads TGCGCCAGCAGCCGGCGGGCCCCGGGACTAGCGAACAATGAGCAGTTCTTC. It encodes CASSRRAPGLANNEQFF.

J is TRBJ2-1 and V is TRBV6-6, with 13 bases aligning to TRBD2. Germline CDR1 reads MNHNY; CDR2 reads SVGAGI (reference sequence). J gave up 14 bases and V 6 bases, and 16 bases lay outside the gene matches. The CDR3 covers 16 residues. DNA of the CDR3: TGTGCCAGCAGCCAAGACGGACTAGCGGGGGCCACGAAAGAGTTCTTC. This translates into CASSQDGLAGATKEFF.

The chain has TRBV7-2 and TRBJ2-7, with 7 bases matching TRBD1. The germline V gene has CDR1 SGHTA and CDR2 FQGNSA. The V segment lost 5 bases and the J segment 0 bases; nucleotides outside the gene matches: 1. The CDR3 consists of 13 residues. The CDR3 is CASSHRGSYEQYF. The CDR3 bases are TGTGCCAGCAGCCACAGGGGCTCCTACGAGCAGTACTTC.

The chain employs TRBV24-1 and TRBJ2-3; no definite D call. This CDR3 has 16 residues. Germline CDR1 reads KGHDR; CDR2 reads SFDVKD. V lost 5 bases, J lost 2 bases, and 16 bases lay in between. CDR3 sequence reads: CATSAGLGFDTDTQYF. The CDR3 nucleotides read TGTGCCACCAGTGCAGGCCTTGGATTCGACACAGATACGCAGTATTTT.

The V call is TRBV24-1, the J call TRBJ2-1; D might be TRBD1 or TRBD2, each matching 6 bases. Germline V gives CDR1 KGHDR, CDR2 SFDVKD. The CDR3 runs to 16 residues. V shed 4 bases and J shed 7 bases, with 19 bases lying between them. CDR3 DNA: TGTGCCACCAGTGACTCCTTGAGAGGGGGGTTGAATGAGCAGTTCTTC. Its protein product is CATSDSLRGGLNEQFF.

The rearrangement links TRBV9 to TRBJ2-1; perhaps TRBD2 as D (6 bases). V was shortened by 0 bases and J by 5 bases, with 6 bases between the two germline ends. CDR3 length: 13 amino acids. CDR1 SGDLS and CDR2 YYNGEE come from the germline V gene. This chain's CDR3 is CASSVAGDNEQFF. DNA for the CDR3: TGTGCCAGCAGCGTAGCGGGGGACAATGAGCAGTTCTTC.

This clone showed up just once. The chain recombines TRBV5-1 with TRBJ2-7, with 8 positions matching TRBD1. J lost 4 bases, V lost 2 bases, and 8 bases had no gene match. The CDR3 contains 15 residues. From germline, CDR1 is SGHRS and CDR2 YFSETQ. The CDR3 bases are TGCGCCAGCAGCTTTCGTCCAGGGGGCGTATACGAGCAGTACTTC. As protein: CASSFRPGGVYEQYF.

The genes are TRBV7-9 and TRBJ1-1; maybe TRBD1 (6 bases). V was shortened by 5 bases and J by 3 bases, with 16 bases between the two germline ends. Germline CDR1 and CDR2: SEHNR and FQNEAQ (reference sequence). The CDR3 spans 15 residues. CDR3 amino acids: CASSNLSGDYTEAFF. The DNA for the CDR3 is TGTGCCAGCAGCAACCTCTCAGGGGATTACACTGAAGCTTTCTTT. Using reference TRBV7-9 and TRBJ1-1 for the parts outside the CDR3, the full variable domain is DTGVSQNPRHKITKRGQNVTFRCDPISEHNRLYWYRQTLGQGPEFLTYFQNEAQLEKSRLLSDRFSAERPKGSFSTLEIQRTEQGDSAMYLCASSNLSGDYTEAFFGQGTRLTVV.

The chain has TRBV2 and TRBJ1-2; TRBD1 matches at 8 bases. The CDR3 has 11 amino acids. Germline V gives CDR1 SNHLY, CDR2 FYNNEI. After removal of 3 bases from V and 14 bases from J, the junction contained 5 bases not matched to a gene. The CDR3 region has the DNA TGTGCCAGCAGTGACAGGGGGCGTCAAACCTTC. Amino acids: CASSDRGRQTF.